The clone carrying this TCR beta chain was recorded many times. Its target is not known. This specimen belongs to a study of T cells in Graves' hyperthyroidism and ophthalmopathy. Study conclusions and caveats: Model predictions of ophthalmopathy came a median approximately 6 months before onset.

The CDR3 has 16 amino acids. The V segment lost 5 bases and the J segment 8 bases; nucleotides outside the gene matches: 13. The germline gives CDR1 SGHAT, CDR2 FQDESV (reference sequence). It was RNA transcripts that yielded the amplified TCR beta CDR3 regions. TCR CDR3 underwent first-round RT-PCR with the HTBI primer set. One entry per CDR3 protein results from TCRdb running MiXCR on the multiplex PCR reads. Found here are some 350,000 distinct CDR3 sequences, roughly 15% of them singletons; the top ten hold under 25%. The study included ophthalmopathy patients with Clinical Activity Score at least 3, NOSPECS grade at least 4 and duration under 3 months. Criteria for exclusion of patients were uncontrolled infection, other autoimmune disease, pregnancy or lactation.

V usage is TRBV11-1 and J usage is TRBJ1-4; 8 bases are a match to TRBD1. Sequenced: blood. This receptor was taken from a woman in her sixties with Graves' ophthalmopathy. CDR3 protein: CASSQTAGTGGEKLFF. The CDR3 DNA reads TGTGCCAGCAGCCAAACAGCCGGGACAGGCGGAGAAAAACTGTTTTTT.